Listed here is a single T cell receptor beta chain. This clonotype was counted a few times. There is no known antigen for this receptor. Base qualities are not at hand, and no much larger clone is one base apart. Sequencing was performed on an Illumina HiSeq 2500. TCR beta libraries were prepared by quantitative 5'-RACE with molecular barcodes. The source study handled its data this way. A new computational method based on a probabilistic model of VDJ rearrangement was used to identify disease-linked TCR variants. The raw public reads went through TCRdb reprocessing: fastp at Q25, MiXCR clone calling, in-frame beta chains kept. Every entry covers one CDR3 protein and lists the most common genes and DNA from its rows. These V and J calls originate from TCRdb's pipeline instead of the authors' own analysis. Recorded for this sample are fewer than 500,000 distinct CDR3 sequences; roughly 25% of them occurred a single time. 0.85% to 1% of the sample is taken by the ten largest.

Measured from the cysteine to the phenylalanine, the CDR3 is 17 residues long. The entry retains the CDR3 DNA only, 51 bases that are in frame from base 1. The germline V gene encodes CDR1 SGHVS and CDR2 FQNEAQ. V drops 1 base and J drops 0 bases, leaving 15 bases in between. This entry belongs to a study of CD8 T cells in ankylosing spondylitis (dated by TCRdb to the late 2010s). Background for the entire study: The study set out to find disease-linked TCR variants by profiling T cell receptor beta repertoires in ankylosing spondylitis patients and healthy donors. In total, the full study cohort was made up of over a hundred healthy donors and roughly 27 ankylosing spondylitis patients. Peripheral blood was sampled, and synovial fluid was also collected from ankylosing spondylitis patients.

What the authors observed across the whole study: A TCR beta motif made up of several highly homologous amino acid variants appeared to be characteristic of blood from ankylosing spondylitis patients. In peripheral blood, the disease-linked clones were found at relatively low frequencies and had a CD8+ phenotype. Some of the motif variants had been reported before in the synovial fluid and blood of reactive arthritis patients, a finding that suggests common disease-initiation mechanisms. The disease-linked clones were reported to be significantly enriched in matched synovial fluid samples from ankylosing spondylitis patients.

The TCR comes from a male donor with ankylosing spondylitis. The sequenced material came from blood, either unsorted or a sorted T cell fraction (not recorded which). The sequence joins TRBV7-8 to TRBJ1-2, and possibly TRBD1, on 6 matching bases. CDR3 protein: CASSLERTVFSNYGYTF. The nucleotide sequence is given as TGTGCCAGCAGCTTAGAGAGGACAGTATTTTCTAACTATGGCTACACCTTC.